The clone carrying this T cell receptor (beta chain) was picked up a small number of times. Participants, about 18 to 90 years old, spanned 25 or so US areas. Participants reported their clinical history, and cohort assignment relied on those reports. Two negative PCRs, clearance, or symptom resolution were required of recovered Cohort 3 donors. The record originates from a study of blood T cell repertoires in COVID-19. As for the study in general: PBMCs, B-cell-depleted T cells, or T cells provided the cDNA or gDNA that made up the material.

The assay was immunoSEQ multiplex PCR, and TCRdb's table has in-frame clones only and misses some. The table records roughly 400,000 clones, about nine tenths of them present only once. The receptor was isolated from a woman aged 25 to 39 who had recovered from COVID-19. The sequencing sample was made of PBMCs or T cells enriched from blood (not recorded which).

Here the CDR3 reads CASRRGQGAQVNSPLHF. CDR3 sequence (DNA): TGTGCCAGCAGACGGGGACAGGGGGCGCAGGTTAATTCACCCCTCCACTTT. This chain connects TRBV28 to TRBJ1-6, with TRBD1 matching 12 bases. After removal of 6 bases from V and 6 bases from J, the junction contained 9 bases not matched to a gene. This CDR3 is 17 amino acids long. Germline V CDR1 and CDR2: MDHEN, SYDVKM.